This T cell receptor beta chain was found in a study of CD4 and CD8 cells across lung adenocarcinoma regions. The CDR3 is 14 residues long. The ends lost 7 bases at V and 6 bases at J; junction bases unmatched: 9. From germline, CDR1 is ENHRY and CDR2 SYGVKD. TCRdb itself ran the PCR reads through MiXCR, one entry per CDR3 protein. Among about 19,000 distinct CDR3 sequences listed, around 46% were seen once. Samples came from patients with localized non-small cell lung adenocarcinoma. This sequence joins TRBV10-3 and TRBJ2-1; 7 bases align to TRBD1. Sequenced sample: CD4+ T cells from the margin of a lung tumor. This receptor was obtained from a male donor with lung adenocarcinoma. The CD4 and CD8 labels of this study may be unreliable. The CDR3 DNA follows: TGTGCCATCAACCCGGGACAGCGAACCAATGAGCAGTTCTTC. Translation gives CAINPGQRTNEQFF.